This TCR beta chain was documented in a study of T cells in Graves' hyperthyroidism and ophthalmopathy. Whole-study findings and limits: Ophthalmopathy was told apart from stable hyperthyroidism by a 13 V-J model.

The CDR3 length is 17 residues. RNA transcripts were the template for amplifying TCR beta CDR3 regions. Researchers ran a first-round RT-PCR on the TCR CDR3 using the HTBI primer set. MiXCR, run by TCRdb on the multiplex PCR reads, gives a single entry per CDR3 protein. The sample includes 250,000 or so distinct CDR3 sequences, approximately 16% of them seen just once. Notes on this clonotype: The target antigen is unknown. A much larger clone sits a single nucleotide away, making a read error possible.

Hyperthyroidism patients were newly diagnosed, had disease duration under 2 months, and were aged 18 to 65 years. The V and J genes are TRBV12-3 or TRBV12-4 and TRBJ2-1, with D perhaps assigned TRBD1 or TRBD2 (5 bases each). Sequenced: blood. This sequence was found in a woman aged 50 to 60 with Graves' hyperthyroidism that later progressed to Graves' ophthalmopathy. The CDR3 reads CASSLALGDLSYNGQFF. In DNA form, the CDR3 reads TGTGCCAGCAGTTTAGCGTTGGGGGACCTCTCCTACAATGGGCAGTTCTTC.